Below are 7 T cell receptor beta chains sequenced from a single sample in a study of blood T cell repertoires in COVID-19. TCRdb keeps only in-frame clones here, not all; method: immunoSEQ multiplex PCR. Counted here are around 50,000 clones, over 80% occurring once; the ten biggest clones make up 22%. The source material was peripheral blood. These receptors came from a woman aged 60-75 years with acute or convalescent COVID-19.

V gene TRBV15 combines with J gene TRBJ1-1; TRBD1 matches 7 bases. Looked up from germline, CDR1 is LNHNV and CDR2 is YYDKDF (reference sequence). The CDR3 length is 15 residues. Trimming took 3 bases from V and 3 from J; bases not matched to a gene: 7. The chain's CDR3 is CATSRATGSDTEAFF. As DNA, the CDR3 is TGTGCCACCAGCAGGGCGACAGGGTCCGACACTGAAGCTTTCTTT.

The genes are TRBV19 and TRBJ1-6; TRBD1 might be the D (5 bases). The V end lost 5 bases, the J end lost 2 bases, and 10 bases lay between the germline ends. Germline V gene lookup returns CDR1 LNHDA and CDR2 SQIVND (reference sequence). This CDR3 contains 15 residues. The CDR3 protein is CASSGDRAYNSPLHF. CDR3 DNA sequence: TGTGCCAGTAGTGGTGACAGAGCCTATAATTCACCCCTCCACTTT.

The genes are TRBV2 and TRBJ2-7; D possibly corresponds to TRBD2 (7 bases). V gave up 8 bases and J gave up 9 bases, with 23 bases separating them. This CDR3 has 14 amino acids. CDR1 is SNHLY and CDR2 is FYNNEI in the germline V gene. In DNA form, the CDR3 reads TGTGCCAGCGCCGAGGGGGGGCGCACCGTATGGCAGTACTTC. Amino acid sequence: CASAEGGRTVWQYF.

This clone has more than one count but fewer than ten. The chain employs TRBV19 and TRBJ1-2; 10 bases fit TRBD1. In germline, CDR1 is LNHDA, CDR2 SQIVND (reference sequence). After removal of 7 bases from V and 4 bases from J, the junction contained 6 bases not matched to a gene. This CDR3 has 14 amino acids. DNA for the CDR3: TGTGCCAGTAAAATCCGGGACAGGGGCTATGGCTACACCTTC. Protein: CASKIRDRGYGYTF.

This chain connects TRBV6-2 or TRBV6-3 to TRBJ1-5; no clear D. Between the trimmed V and J ends, which lost 2 bases and 2 bases, there was a span of 4 bases. Germline CDR1 is MNHEY and CDR2 is SVGEGT. This CDR3 region has 13 residues. CDR3 nucleotide sequence: TGTGCCAGCAGTTACACAGGCAATCAGCCCCAGCATTTT. Its protein product is CASSYTGNQPQHF.

The chain uses TRBV18 and TRBJ1-5, with 7 bases lining up with TRBD1. The germline V gene encodes CDR1 KGHSH and CDR2 LQKENI. This CDR3 region has 15 residues. J gave up 7 bases and V 5 bases, and 11 bases lay outside the gene matches. CDR3 DNA: TGTGCCAGCTCAACCAAACAGGGGTGGAGGCAGCCCCAGCATTTT. It specifies CASSTKQGWRQPQHF. Based on the CDR3 plus reference TRBV18 and TRBJ1-5, the full variable domain is NAGVMQNPRHLVRRRGQEARLRCSPMKGHSHVYWYRQLPEEGLKFMVYLQKENIIDESGMPKERFSAEFPKEGPSILRIQQVVRGDSAAYFCASSTKQGWRQPQHFGDGTRLSIL.

The rearrangement joins TRBV7-9 to TRBJ2-1; TRBD2 matches 8 bases. Germline assignment: CDR1 SEHNR and CDR2 FQNEAQ (reference sequence). The CDR3 contains 13 residues. The J segment lost 9 bases and the V segment lost 3 bases, leaving 4 bases of the junction unmatched. CDR3 in DNA: TGTGCCAGCAGCTTGGGCGGGGGGAGTGAGCAGTTCTTC. It codes for CASSLGGGSEQFF.